The 30 T cell receptor beta chains below were found in one sample sequenced in a study of T cell repertoires and Cas9 in healthy adults. Repertoires were generated with immunoSEQ multiplex PCR, while TCRdb's copy carries only in-frame clones and drops some. This sample carries 20,000 to 25,000 clones, 90% of them seen once, and the ten largest clones take 0.65% to 0.8%. The sample consisted of CD4+ effector T cells (CD127+, CD25-, CD137-, CD154-) from PBMCs; culture status not recorded. The source is a human donor in good health.

Here the CDR3 reads CASKYSTATEAFF. CDR3 nucleotide sequence: TGTGCCAGCAAATATTCCACAGCGACTGAAGCTTTCTTT. The V call is TRBV28, the J call TRBJ1-1; D unclear. This CDR3 region has 13 residues. V dropped 7 bases and J dropped 5 bases, with 14 bases sitting between them. Germline V gene lookup returns CDR1 MDHEN and CDR2 SYDVKM.

The chain carries TRBV5-8 and TRBJ1-1; 9 nucleotides line up with TRBD1. V gave up 2 bases and J gave up 5 bases; unmatched junction bases: 4. The CDR3 contains 14 residues. Germline values: CDR1 SGHTS, CDR2 YDEGEE. CDR3 coding DNA: TGTGCCAGCAGCTTAGGGACAGGGCGAACTGAAGCTTTCTTT. It codes for CASSLGTGRTEAFF.

This clone was counted a few times. The chain is built from TRBV10-3 and TRBJ1-1; perhaps TRBD1 as D (6 bases). The V end lost 8 bases, the J end lost 3 bases, and 7 bases lay between the germline ends. Germline CDR1 and CDR2: ENHRY and SYGVKD. This CDR3 comprises 11 residues. In nucleotides, the CDR3 is TGTGCCATCCGGACAGACACTGAAGCTTTCTTT. Amino acid sequence: CAIRTDTEAFF.

V usage is TRBV2 and J usage is TRBJ1-1; no clear D. The CDR3 spans 16 residues. The V end lost 11 bases, the J end lost 0 bases, and 22 bases lay between the germline ends. Germline V gene sequence: CDR1 SNHLY, CDR2 FYNNEI. CDR3 DNA sequence: TGTGCCTTTAGAGGAAACAGAGACCCCATGAACACTGAAGCTTTCTTT. Amino acid sequence: CAFRGNRDPMNTEAFF. Full variable domain (outside the CDR3, taken from reference TRBV2 and TRBJ1-1): EPEVTQTPSHQVTQMGQEVILRCVPISNHLYFYWYRQILGQKVEFLVSFYNNEISEKSEIFDDQFSVERPDGSNFTLKIRSTKLEDSAMYFCAFRGNRDPMNTEAFFGQGTRLTVV.

Turning to this clone: Other nucleotide sequences in the sample specify the same CDR3. The chain has TRBV9 and TRBJ1-1, with D uncertain. The V gene's germline CDR1 is SGDLS and CDR2 YYNGEE. V lost 2 bases and J lost 1, with 6 bases in between. CDR3 length: 13 amino acids. The CDR3 DNA follows: TGTGCCAGCAGCGTTCAAGGGAACACTGAAGCTTTCTTT. Translation: CASSVQGNTEAFF.

The chain is built from TRBV6-1 and TRBJ2-3; TRBD1 might be the D (5 bases). CDR1 is MNHNS, CDR2 SASEGT, per germline. Trimming removed 2 bases from V and 10 bases from J, with 7 bases in between. This CDR3 region has 11 residues. CDR3 in DNA: TGTGCCAGCAGTGAAACAGGACCGCAGTATTTT. Protein: CASSETGPQYF.

This chain connects TRBV10-3 to TRBJ1-6, with unresolved D. Germline values: CDR1 ENHRY, CDR2 SYGVKD. The CDR3 is 16 amino acids. The V and J ends lost 0 bases and 5 bases respectively, with 11 bases between them. This CDR3 reads CAISESGTGNNSPLHF. In DNA form, the CDR3 reads TGTGCCATCAGTGAGTCGGGCACGGGGAATAATTCACCCCTCCACTTT.

The chain has TRBV28 and TRBJ1-5; D unclear. The V gene lost 6 bases and the J gene lost 1 base, with 4 bases spanning the gap. The V gene's germline CDR1 is MDHEN and CDR2 SYDVKM. The CDR3 is made up of 12 amino acids. Here the CDR3 reads CASRASNQPQHF. In DNA form, the CDR3 reads TGTGCCAGCAGGGCCAGCAATCAGCCCCAGCATTTT.

V and J are TRBV11-1 and TRBJ2-5; tentative D call: TRBD1 (6 bases). This CDR3 is 16 amino acids long. Between the trimmed V and J ends, which lost 5 bases and 5 bases, there was a span of 21 bases. CDR1 and CDR2 (germline): SGHAT, FQDESV (reference sequence). CDR3 in amino acids: CASSLQLIGTRETQYF. In nucleotides, the CDR3 is TGTGCCAGCAGCCTACAGTTGATCGGGACACGGGAGACCCAGTACTTC.

The chain has TRBV19 and TRBJ1-2; TRBD1 might be the D (5 bases). The CDR3 is made up of 13 amino acids. Trimming cost V 3 bases and J 4 bases, with 9 bases left between them. CDR1 and CDR2 (germline): LNHDA, SQIVND (reference sequence). In nucleotides, the CDR3 is TGTGCCAGTAGTATCTCCGACAGCTATGGCTACACCTTC. Protein sequence: CASSISDSYGYTF.

The rearrangement joins TRBV13 to TRBJ2-2, with 8 nucleotides matching TRBD1. CDR3 length: 16 residues. Trimming at V came to 0 bases and at J to 5 bases, leaving 5 bases not matched to a gene. The germline V gene encodes CDR1 PRHDT and CDR2 FYEKMQ (reference sequence). CDR3 amino acids: CASSLGDRGETGELFF. CDR3 coding DNA: TGTGCCAGCAGCTTAGGCGACAGGGGTGAGACCGGGGAGCTGTTTTTT.

The V call is TRBV7-8, the J call TRBJ2-2; D perhaps matches TRBD2 (6 bases). Germline lookup yields CDR1 SGHVS and CDR2 FQNEAQ. The CDR3 consists of 15 residues. The germline V and J ends were trimmed by 4 bases and 5 bases, with 14 bases remaining between them. CDR3 nucleotides: TGTGCCAGCAGCTCCACCACGGGGGTAACCGGGGAGCTGTTTTTT. Its protein product is CASSSTTGVTGELFF.

This chain links TRBV2 with TRBJ2-1; 8 bases line up with TRBD1. CDR1 SNHLY and CDR2 FYNNEI come from the germline V gene. This CDR3 is built from 14 residues. V dropped 6 bases and J dropped 8; count of bases not matched to a gene: 9. This chain's CDR3 is CASRNAGGWDEQFF. For the CDR3, the DNA is TGTGCCAGCAGAAATGCAGGGGGCTGGGATGAGCAGTTCTTC. The full variable domain, rest sourced from reference TRBV2 and TRBJ2-1, is EPEVTQTPSHQVTQMGQEVILRCVPISNHLYFYWYRQILGQKVEFLVSFYNNEISEKSEIFDDQFSVERPDGSNFTLKIRSTKLEDSAMYFCASRNAGGWDEQFFGPGTRLTVL.

The rearrangement links TRBV5-4 to TRBJ2-7; 8 bases fit TRBD1. The CDR3 runs 14 residues. Trimming cost V 5 bases and J 1 base; bases outside gene matches: 5. The germline V gene encodes CDR1 SGHNT and CDR2 YYREEE (reference sequence). In DNA form, the CDR3 reads TGTGCCAGCAGTCCCGGGACAGGATCCTACGAGCAGTACTTC. It translates to CASSPGTGSYEQYF.

The genes are TRBV30 and TRBJ2-7; 7 nucleotides match TRBD1. Germline CDR1 reads GTSNPN; CDR2 reads SVGIG (reference sequence). With 0 bases clipped from V and 4 bases from J, the junction kept 15 bases outside the gene matches. CDR3 length: 17 amino acids. CDR3 sequence reads: CAWSVSPHRGQNYEQYF. CDR3 coding DNA: TGTGCCTGGAGTGTGTCGCCCCACCGGGGACAGAATTACGAGCAGTACTTC.

This rearrangement joins TRBV9 to TRBJ2-3; the D gene is possibly TRBD1 (5 bases). Trimming cost V 0 bases and J 1 base, with 9 bases left between them. The CDR3 runs 15 residues. Germline CDR1 SGDLS, CDR2 YYNGEE. The CDR3 loop is CASSVGVGGTDTQYF. The CDR3 coding sequence is TGTGCCAGCAGCGTAGGGGTAGGGGGCACAGATACGCAGTATTTT.

The genes are TRBV6-1 and TRBJ1-4, with 8 nucleotides matching TRBD1. CDR1 is MNHNS, CDR2 SASEGT, per germline. Trimming at V came to 5 bases and at J to 8 bases, leaving 7 bases not matched to a gene. There are 14 residues in the CDR3. The chain's CDR3 is CASSSGTGREKLFF. The CDR3 DNA reads as TGTGCCAGCAGTTCCGGGACAGGCCGGGAAAAACTGTTTTTT.

The rearrangement uses TRBV4-2 and TRBJ2-1; D is tentatively TRBD1 or TRBD2 (5 bases each). Trimming cost V 0 bases and J 4 bases, with 10 bases left between them. CDR3 length: 15 residues. Germline-derived CDR1 and CDR2 are LGHNA and YNFKEQ. The CDR3 is CASSQEGDPYNEQFF. The CDR3 nucleotides are TGTGCCAGCAGCCAAGAGGGGGATCCGTACAATGAGCAGTTCTTC.

The chain combines TRBV7-2 with TRBJ2-3, with D possibly matching TRBD2 (6 bases). Germline CDR1 SGHTA, CDR2 FQGNSA. The CDR3 extends over 13 amino acids. Trimming pared 4 bases from V and 2 bases from J, leaving 7 bases between. As DNA, the CDR3 is TGTGCCAGCAGCTGGCGGGACACAGATACGCAGTATTTT. Amino acid sequence: CASSWRDTDTQYF. Drawing the rest from reference TRBV7-2 and TRBJ2-3, the complete variable domain is GAGVSQSPSNKVTEKGKDVELRCDPISGHTALYWYRQSLGQGLEFLIYFQGNSAPDKSGLPSDRFSAERTGGSVSTLTIQRTQQEDSAVYLCASSWRDTDTQYFGPGTRLTVL.

V usage is TRBV19 and J usage is TRBJ2-7; TRBD1 is a possible D gene (5 bases). The V gene's germline CDR1 is LNHDA and CDR2 SQIVND (reference sequence). Trimming shortened V by 6 bases and J by 0 bases, and 12 bases separated the two germline ends. The CDR3 is made up of 14 amino acids. CDR3: CASRPGQSSYEQYF. For the CDR3, the DNA is TGTGCCAGTAGACCCGGACAATCCTCCTACGAGCAGTACTTC.

The chain recombines TRBV9 with TRBJ1-6; 7 bases align to TRBD1. This CDR3 region has 16 residues. Trimming at V came to 4 bases and at J to 7 bases, leaving 11 bases not matched to a gene. Germline CDR1 SGDLS, CDR2 YYNGEE. The CDR3 DNA is TGTGCCAGCAGCCAGGGTGGGACAGAGAACAATTCACCCCTCCACTTT. Translating gives CASSQGGTENNSPLHF.

This clone has only one observation. CDR3 DNA: TGTGCCAGCAGCTGGAGGGTAGGCGAGACCCAGTACTTC. Its translation: CASSWRVGETQYF. The chain is built from TRBV5-5 and TRBJ2-5; a possible D gene is TRBD2 (6 bases). Germline CDR1 reads SGHKS; CDR2 reads YYEKEE (reference sequence). V lost 3 bases to trimming and J lost 5 bases, with 11 bases between them. The length of the CDR3 is 13 residues.

This chain joins TRBV28 and TRBJ2-7, with D uncertain. V lost 4 bases and J lost 9, with 13 bases in between. There are 12 residues in the CDR3. Germline loops: CDR1 MDHEN, CDR2 SYDVKM. As DNA, the CDR3 is TGTGCCAGCAGTTACCAGGAAACCGTGCAGTACTTC. Translation: CASSYQETVQYF.

V usage is TRBV28 and J usage is TRBJ1-1; D unclear. The CDR3 contains 11 residues. Germline CDR1 is MDHEN and CDR2 is SYDVKM. V was shortened by 2 bases and J by 7 bases, with 5 bases between the two germline ends. CDR3 nucleotides: TGTGCCAGCAGTTTAAGCGTTGAAGCTTTCTTT. The encoded protein is CASSLSVEAFF.

J is TRBJ1-1 and V is TRBV14; TRBD1 is a possible D gene (6 bases). The germline V gene encodes CDR1 SGHDN and CDR2 FVKESK. V lost 1 base and J 10 bases, leaving 13 bases between the germline ends. The CDR3 contains 13 residues. The CDR3 DNA is TGTGCCAGCAGCCAAGGGCAGGGGTTGGGAGCTTTCTTT. Translation: CASSQGQGLGAFF.

The chain has TRBV21-1 and TRBJ2-1. TRBV21-1 is a listed pseudogene. The CDR3 runs 14 residues. The CDR3 spells CASNPGPPGNEQFF. The CDR3 DNA reads as TGTGCCAGCAACCCGGGACCCCCAGGCAATGAGCAGTTCTTC.

This rearrangement joins TRBV29-1 to TRBJ2-5; D may be TRBD1 (5 bases). Germline assignment: CDR1 SQVTM and CDR2 ANQGSEA. The CDR3 covers 12 residues. The V gene lost 5 bases and the J gene lost 5 bases, with 12 bases spanning the gap. In DNA, the CDR3 is TGCAGCGTTCGGACCAAGGGGGAGACCCAGTACTTC. It is translated as CSVRTKGETQYF.

The chain carries TRBV9 and TRBJ1-2; the match to TRBD1 covers 7 bases. Germline CDR1 is SGDLS and CDR2 is YYNGEE. The CDR3 consists of 13 residues. V dropped 5 bases and J dropped 5; count of bases not matched to a gene: 6. As DNA, the CDR3 is TGTGCCAGCAGTTTACAGGGGCCATATGGCTACACCTTC. Its translation: CASSLQGPYGYTF.

The CDR3 reads CASSVFRQGYTF. In DNA, the CDR3 is TGTGCCAGCAGTGTTTTCCGACAGGGCTACACCTTC. This chain links TRBV2 with TRBJ1-2; tentatively, D is TRBD1 (5 bases). Trimming left V 4 bases short and J 8 bases short, with 11 bases between. The CDR3 consists of 12 residues. The germline gives CDR1 SNHLY, CDR2 FYNNEI.

J is TRBJ2-1 and V is TRBV19, with TRBD1 as a possible D gene (6 bases). The V and J ends lost 6 bases and 6 bases respectively, with 9 bases between them. Germline assignment: CDR1 LNHDA and CDR2 SQIVND (reference sequence). The CDR3 consists of 12 residues. CDR3 residues: CASSTGFNEQFF. CDR3 sequence (DNA): TGTGCCAGTAGCACAGGGTTCAATGAGCAGTTCTTC.